A single sample gave rise to the 4 T cell receptor beta chains below, sequenced in a study of blood T cell repertoires in COVID-19. Measured with immunoSEQ multiplex PCR; TCRdb has only the in-frame clones, and not every one. Among roughly 380,000 clones listed, roughly 80% were seen once. Sequenced input: peripheral blood. These receptors were taken from a human donor with acute or convalescent COVID-19. The donor label of this sample is uncertain.

The chain joins TRBV6-5 to TRBJ1-2; the match to TRBD1 covers 8 bases. Germline V gene data show CDR1 as MNHEY and CDR2 as SVGAGI. Trimming cost V 2 bases and J 4 bases; bases outside gene matches: 6. The CDR3 totals 15 residues. CDR3 loop: CASSYLAGGVYGYTF. CDR3 coding DNA: TGTGCCAGCAGTTACCTTGCAGGGGGCGTCTATGGCTACACCTTC.

This sequence joins TRBV19 and TRBJ2-1; 10 bases are a match to TRBD2. This CDR3 spans 17 amino acids. With 1 base clipped from V and 4 bases from J, the junction kept 7 bases outside the gene matches. Germline V gives CDR1 LNHDA, CDR2 SQIVND (reference sequence). The CDR3 spells CASSIGERGGLYNEQFF. In DNA, the CDR3 is TGTGCCAGTAGTATAGGGGAGCGGGGGGGCCTGTACAATGAGCAGTTCTTC.

This chain uses TRBV6-5 with TRBJ1-3; 7 positions match TRBD1. CDR1 and CDR2 from the germline V gene are MNHEY and SVGAGI. This CDR3 is built from 14 residues. Germline trimming cut 5 bases from V and 6 bases from J; bases unmatched to any gene: 7. In nucleotides, the CDR3 is TGTGCCAGCAGTCTGTCTCAGGGGGTAAACACCATATATTTT. Protein product: CASSLSQGVNTIYF.

The chain joins TRBV20-1 to TRBJ2-4; the D is unclear. This CDR3 is 14 amino acids long. Germline V CDR1 and CDR2: DFQATT, SNEGSKA (reference sequence). The V end lost 3 bases, the J end lost 0 bases, and 9 bases lay between the germline ends. Here the CDR3 DNA reads TGCAGTGCTAGTGCGCCGGGAGCCAAAAACATTCAGTACTTC. Its protein product is CSASAPGAKNIQYF.